This T cell receptor beta chain was observed in a study of tumor-infiltrating T cells and Merkel cell polyomavirus listed by TCRdb under 2017. For the study in its entirety: In Merkel cell carcinoma patients, the study examined CD8+ T cells specific for the Merkel cell polyomavirus KLL epitope. Most of the whole-tumor samples were approximately 24-micron curls sectioned from formalin-fixed, paraffin-embedded tissue blocks. Patients came in at different disease stages and had a median follow-up of 2.7 years, ranging from roughly 1.1 to 6.0 years. Across the study, one tumor sample was a frozen nodal tumor digest and one was a flash-frozen core biopsy of a metastasis. Varied, non-standardized therapies, including chemotherapy, radiation and immunotherapies, were received by the patients. TRB sequencing covered KLL-tetramer-sorted cells from blood or tumor-infiltrating lymphocytes in fewer than 15 samples, plus 12 matched whole-tumor samples. Broader findings and caveats from the paper: The study examined just one viral epitope, so T cells targeting other Merkel cell polyomavirus epitopes were not captured. KLL-specific TRB repertoires were found to be diverse and largely private, with only one public clonotype, shared by two patients, identified among roughly 400 unique sequences. A higher fraction of KLL-specific T cells within tumors (about 1.9-20% versus about 0-0.14%) was associated with significantly better MCC-specific survival. One limitation of the study is the small sample size (n = 12 patients). A significant MCC-specific survival advantage (P = 0.0051) was associated with tumors having more unique KLL-specific clonotypes (roughly 5-108 vs 0-3).

Libraries were made using the immunoSEQ multiplex PCR assay. Genomic DNA extraction, TRB sequencing and normalization were carried out by Adaptive Biotechnologies (Seattle, WA). For the original study's pipeline: Clonality was calculated as one minus the Shannon entropy of productive TRB sequences, normalized by log2 of unique productive sequences. KLL-specific clonotypes in tumors were found by matching TCRbeta CDR3 amino acid sequences to the sequences from the tetramer-sorted sample of each patient. Here the immuneACCESS table is served through TCRdb, limited to in-frame sequences with V and J called. Missing clones are a known gap in these copies; in checked studies unresolved V genes cover under half, and the rest lacks a known reason. V, J and clone size were drawn from that table, and D and trimming were deduced from the DNA. The sample contains about 25,000 clones, 70% to 90% of them found a single time. The ten largest clones take up roughly 2.5% of the sample.

Robust positive staining for Merkel cell polyomavirus Large T antigen was observed by immunohistochemistry in the tumors of all patients. The study included 11 to 12 Merkel cell carcinoma patients whose blood and/or cultured TIL contained robust KLL-tetramer+ populations exceeding 0.04% of CD8+ T cells. All patients were identified as Caucasian, and a median age of 65 years (range roughly 45 to 80 years) was recorded. For patients with unknown primaries who presented with nodal disease, or in cases where primary tissue was insufficient, lymph node tumors were analyzed. Relative to germline, V is 5 bases shorter and J is 0 bases shorter, with 20 bases between their ends. From a lookup of the germline V gene, CDR1 and CDR2 are SGHTA and FQGNSA. The cysteine opens and the phenylalanine closes a CDR3 of 17 amino acids. Here the CDR3 DNA is all that survives: 51 bases in frame from base 1. Details on this clone: The antigen it recognizes is unknown. Base quality data are lacking; no much larger clone is found one base away.

The V gene is TRBV7-2 and the J gene is TRBJ2-7; tentative D gene TRBD2, with 7 bases matching. This TCR was recovered from a man in his forties or fifties with Merkel cell carcinoma. Sample: lymph node tissue. The DNA sequence is given as TGTGCCAGCAGCCAAGAGCGAGGGGGAGGGGTCTCCTACGAGCAGTACTTC. This is translated as CASSQERGGGVSYEQYF.